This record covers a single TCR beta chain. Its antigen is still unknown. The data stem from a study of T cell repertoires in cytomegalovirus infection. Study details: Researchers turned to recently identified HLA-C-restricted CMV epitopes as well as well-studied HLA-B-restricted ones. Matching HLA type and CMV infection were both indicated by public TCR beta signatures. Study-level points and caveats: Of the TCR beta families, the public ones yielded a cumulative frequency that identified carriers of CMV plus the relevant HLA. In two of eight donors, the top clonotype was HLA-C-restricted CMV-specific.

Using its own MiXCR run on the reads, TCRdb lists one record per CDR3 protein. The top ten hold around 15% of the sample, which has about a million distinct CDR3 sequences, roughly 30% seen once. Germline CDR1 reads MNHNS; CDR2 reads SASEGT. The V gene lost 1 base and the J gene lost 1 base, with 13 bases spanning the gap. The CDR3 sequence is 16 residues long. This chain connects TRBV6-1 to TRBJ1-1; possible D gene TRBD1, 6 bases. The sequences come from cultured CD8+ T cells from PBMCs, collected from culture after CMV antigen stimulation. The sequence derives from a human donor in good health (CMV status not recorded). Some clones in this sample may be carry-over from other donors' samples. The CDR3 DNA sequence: TGTGCCAGCAGTGAAGAGGCAGGGGACTGGAACACTGAAGCTTTCTTT. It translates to CASSEEAGDWNTEAFF.